This T cell receptor (beta chain) was captured by sequencing in a study of cytomegalovirus exposure and HLA in healthy donors. Study-level background: In a previous analysis, more than 90 million unique TCR beta sequences were found from roughly 200 million T cells.

This PCR relied on a set of 60 Vbeta primers and 13 Jbeta primers. Study processing details: A follow-up analysis tallied 86 million or so unique TCR beta chains, roughly 11 million shared. Repertoires were generated with immunoSEQ multiplex PCR, while TCRdb's copy carries only in-frame clones and drops some. From that table come the V and J calls and clone size; the DNA was used to work out D and trimming. Here the sample spans 150,000 to 200,000 clones, 65% to 85% being singletons. Findings and caveats of the study: Several of the most significant clusters appeared, in a later analysis, to be linked to common viral pathogens.

On this clone itself: Its antigen is undetermined.

This receptor was identified in a man aged 45 to 65 in good health and CMV-seropositive. Sequenced input: PBMCs.

The CDR3 protein is CASSEPSVGTGELFF. CDR3 DNA sequence: TGCGCCAGCAGTGAGCCTAGCGTCGGGACCGGGGAGCTGTTTTTT. V usage is TRBV10-2 and J usage is TRBJ2-2; tentative D call: TRBD2 (6 bases). The germline gives CDR1 WSHSY, CDR2 SAAADI. V was cut by 2 bases and J by 5 bases, with 12 bases left in between. CDR3 length: 15 amino acids.